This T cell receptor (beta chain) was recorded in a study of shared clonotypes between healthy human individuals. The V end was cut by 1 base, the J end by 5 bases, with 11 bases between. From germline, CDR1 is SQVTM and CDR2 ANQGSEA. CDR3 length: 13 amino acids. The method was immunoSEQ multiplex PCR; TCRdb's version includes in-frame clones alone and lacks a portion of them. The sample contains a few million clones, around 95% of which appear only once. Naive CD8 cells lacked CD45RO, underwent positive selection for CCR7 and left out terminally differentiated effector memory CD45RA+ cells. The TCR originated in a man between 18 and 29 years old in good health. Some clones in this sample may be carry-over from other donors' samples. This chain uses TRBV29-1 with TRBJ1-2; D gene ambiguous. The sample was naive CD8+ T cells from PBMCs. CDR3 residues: CSVEVWVDYGYTF. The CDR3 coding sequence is TGCAGCGTTGAAGTTTGGGTAGATTATGGCTACACCTTC.